The 7 T cell receptor beta chains below come from one sample, sequenced in a study of blood T cell repertoires in COVID-19. TCRdb's copy holds only in-frame clones and misses some; the assay was immunoSEQ multiplex PCR. This sample has roughly 230,000 clones; about 85% occur once, and the top ten carry about 6.9%. The material sequenced was PBMCs or T cells enriched from blood (not recorded which). The source is a woman aged 50 to 65 who had been exposed to COVID-19.

This clone was counted once. In DNA form, the CDR3 reads TGTGCCAGCAGTTCCAAGGGGGCCTCTGGAAACACCATATATTTT. This encodes CASSSKGASGNTIYF. The gene calls are TRBV28 and TRBJ1-3, with 7 bases aligning to TRBD1. CDR1 MDHEN and CDR2 SYDVKM come from the germline V gene. Losses at the gene ends were 4 bases for V and 0 bases for J; bases not matched to a gene: 3. This CDR3 contains 15 residues.

This chain links TRBV6-2 or TRBV6-3 with TRBJ2-3; D remains ambiguous. V dropped 3 bases and J dropped 5 bases, with 6 bases sitting between them. The CDR3 totals 12 residues. Germline CDR1 is MNHEY and CDR2 is SVGEGT. The CDR3: CASSYGEDTQYF. As DNA, the CDR3 is TGTGCCAGCAGTTATGGAGAAGATACGCAGTATTTT.

This chain uses TRBV12-3 or TRBV12-4 with TRBJ1-5; D possibly corresponds to TRBD1 (5 bases). V was trimmed by 1 base and J by 9 bases, leaving 7 bases between them. The CDR3 covers 12 residues. This CDR3 is CASSLGGGPQHF. As DNA, the CDR3 is TGTGCCAGCAGTTTAGGCGGGGGGCCCCAGCATTTT.

This clone was detected only once. This chain joins TRBV7-9 and TRBJ1-1, with D possibly matching TRBD1 (5 bases). Germline V gene sequence: CDR1 SEHNR, CDR2 FQNEAQ (reference sequence). The CDR3 is made up of 13 amino acids. V was clipped by 4 bases and J by 6 bases, with 12 bases between them. DNA for the CDR3: TGTGCCAGCAGCTCCCTAGACAGCCCTGAAGCTTTCTTT. Protein: CASSSLDSPEAFF.

This rearrangement joins TRBV29-1 to TRBJ1-2; maybe TRBD1 (5 bases). This CDR3 comprises 18 residues. Between the trimmed V and J ends, which lost 4 bases and 6 bases, there was a span of 30 bases. Germline loops: CDR1 SQVTM, CDR2 ANQGSEA. For the CDR3, the DNA is TGCAGCGTTGTATTCCGGGGGGAAGTGGACCCCGGAGAGAATGGCTACACCTTC. Amino acids: CSVVFRGEVDPGENGYTF.

The genes are TRBV18 and TRBJ2-6; TRBD1 aligns across 7 bases. Germline loops: CDR1 KGHSH, CDR2 LQKENI. CDR3 length equals 17 residues. The J segment lost 0 bases and the V segment lost 3 bases, leaving 5 bases of the junction unmatched. The DNA of the CDR3 is TGTGCCAGCTCACCTACGAGGGGGCCCTCTGGGGCCAACGTCCTGACTTTC. It is translated as CASSPTRGPSGANVLTF.

This clone was seen more than once but under ten times. The chain has TRBV6-5 and TRBJ2-2; D remains unclear. Germline V gives CDR1 MNHEY, CDR2 SVGAGI. The CDR3 is 14 amino acids. V lost 2 bases and J lost 6, with 10 bases in between. CDR3 in amino acids: CASSYGRSAGELFF. In DNA form, the CDR3 reads TGTGCCAGCAGTTACGGAAGGAGCGCCGGGGAGCTGTTTTTT.